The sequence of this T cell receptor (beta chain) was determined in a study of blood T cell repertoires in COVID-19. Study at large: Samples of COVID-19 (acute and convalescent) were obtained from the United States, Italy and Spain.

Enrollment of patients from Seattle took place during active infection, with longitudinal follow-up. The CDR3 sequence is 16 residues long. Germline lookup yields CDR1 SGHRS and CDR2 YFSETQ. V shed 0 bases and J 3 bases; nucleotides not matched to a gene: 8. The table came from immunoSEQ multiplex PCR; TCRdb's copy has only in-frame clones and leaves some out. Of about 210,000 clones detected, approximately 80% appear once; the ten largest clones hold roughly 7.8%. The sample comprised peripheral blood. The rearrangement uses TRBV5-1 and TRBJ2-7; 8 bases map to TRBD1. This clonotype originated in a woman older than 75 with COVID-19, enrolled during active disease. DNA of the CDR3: TGCGCCAGCAGCTTGGGCCCGGGACAGGCTATCTACGAGCAGTACTTC. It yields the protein CASSLGPGQAIYEQYF.